This T cell receptor (beta chain) comes out of a study of cytomegalovirus exposure and HLA in healthy donors. The study's findings and limits: A later analysis found TCR association rates differed by HLA locus, highest for DRB1 and lowest for HLA-C. One cluster of highly shared sequence variants probably arose as a sequencing artifact.

The primer mix had 60 Vbeta and 13 Jbeta primers. Data came from immunoSEQ multiplex PCR; TCRdb stores just in-frame clones and leaves some out. The table includes approximately 180,000 clones, more than 75% detected once. This clone was observed a handful of times. Antigen: not known. CDR3 size: 16 residues. Unmatched junction bases numbered 12, after V lost 5 bases and J lost 10 bases. Germline loops: CDR1 SNHLY, CDR2 FYNNEI. The sequenced material came from PBMCs. J is TRBJ1-6 and V is TRBV2; 9 positions agree with TRBD1. The TCR originated in a woman aged 45-65 years in good health and CMV-seronegative. The CDR3 is CASSSDRGTNGSPLHF. Written as DNA, the CDR3 is TGTGCCAGCAGTTCAGACAGGGGGACCAACGGATCACCCCTCCACTTT. Using reference TRBV2 and TRBJ1-6 for the parts outside the CDR3, the full variable domain is EPEVTQTPSHQVTQMGQEVILRCVPISNHLYFYWYRQILGQKVEFLVSFYNNEISEKSEIFDDQFSVERPDGSNFTLKIRSTKLEDSAMYFCASSSDRGTNGSPLHFGNGTRLTVT.